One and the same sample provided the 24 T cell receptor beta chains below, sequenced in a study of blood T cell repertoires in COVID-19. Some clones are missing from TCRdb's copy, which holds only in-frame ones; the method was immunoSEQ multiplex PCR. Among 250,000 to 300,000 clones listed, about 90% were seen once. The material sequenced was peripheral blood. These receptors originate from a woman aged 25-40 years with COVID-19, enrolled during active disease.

The CDR3 spells CASSYGTGGYEQYF. As DNA, the CDR3 is TGTGCCAGCAGTTACGGGACAGGGGGCTACGAGCAGTACTTC. The chain recombines TRBV6-5 with TRBJ2-7, with TRBD1 matching over 11 bases. Germline V gives CDR1 MNHEY, CDR2 SVGAGI. There are 14 residues in the CDR3. The J segment lost 3 bases and the V segment lost 2 bases, leaving 0 bases of the junction unmatched.

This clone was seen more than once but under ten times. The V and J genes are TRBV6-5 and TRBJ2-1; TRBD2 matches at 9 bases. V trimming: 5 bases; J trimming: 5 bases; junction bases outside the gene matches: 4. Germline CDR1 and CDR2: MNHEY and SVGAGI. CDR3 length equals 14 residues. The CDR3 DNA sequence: TGTGCCAGCAGTATAGCGGGAGACGACAATGAGCAGTTCTTC. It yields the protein CASSIAGDDNEQFF.

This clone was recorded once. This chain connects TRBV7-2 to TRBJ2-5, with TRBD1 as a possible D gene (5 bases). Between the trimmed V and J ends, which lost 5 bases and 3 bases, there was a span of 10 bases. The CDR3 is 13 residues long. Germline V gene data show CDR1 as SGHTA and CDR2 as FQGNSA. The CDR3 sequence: CASSQGQKETQYF. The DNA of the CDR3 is TGTGCCAGCAGCCAGGGTCAGAAAGAGACCCAGTACTTC.

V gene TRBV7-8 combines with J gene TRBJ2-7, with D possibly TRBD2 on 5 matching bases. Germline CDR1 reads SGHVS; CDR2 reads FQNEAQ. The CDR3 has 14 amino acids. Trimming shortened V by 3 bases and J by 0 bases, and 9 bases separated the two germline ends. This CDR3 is CASSFGVSSYEQYF. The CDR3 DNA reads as TGTGCCAGCAGCTTCGGGGTGAGCTCCTACGAGCAGTACTTC. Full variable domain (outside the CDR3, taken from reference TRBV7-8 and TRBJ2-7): GAGVSQSPRYKVAKRGQDVALRCDPISGHVSLFWYQQALGQGPEFLTYFQNEAQLDKSGLPSDRFFAERPEGSVSTLKIQRTQQEDSAVYLCASSFGVSSYEQYFGPGTRLTVT.

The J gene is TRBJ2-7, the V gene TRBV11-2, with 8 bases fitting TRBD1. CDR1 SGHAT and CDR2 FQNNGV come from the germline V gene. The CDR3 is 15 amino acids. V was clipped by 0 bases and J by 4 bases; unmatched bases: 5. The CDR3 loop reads CASSLEGRGRYEQYF. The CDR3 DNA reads TGTGCCAGCAGCTTAGAAGGCAGGGGGCGGTACGAGCAGTACTTC.

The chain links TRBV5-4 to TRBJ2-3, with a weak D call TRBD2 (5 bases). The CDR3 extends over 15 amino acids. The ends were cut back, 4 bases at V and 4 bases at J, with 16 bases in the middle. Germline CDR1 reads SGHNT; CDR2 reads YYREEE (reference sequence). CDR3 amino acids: CASSPTNRRSDTQYF. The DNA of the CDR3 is TGTGCCAGCAGCCCGACTAATCGGAGGTCAGATACGCAGTATTTT.

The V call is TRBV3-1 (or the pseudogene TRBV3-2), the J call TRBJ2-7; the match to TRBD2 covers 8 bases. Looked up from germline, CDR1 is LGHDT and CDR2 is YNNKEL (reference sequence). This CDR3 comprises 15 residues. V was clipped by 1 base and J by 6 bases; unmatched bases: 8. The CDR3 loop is CASSQGLAGFGEQYF. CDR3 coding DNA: TGTGCCAGCAGCCAAGGGCTAGCGGGCTTTGGCGAGCAGTACTTC.

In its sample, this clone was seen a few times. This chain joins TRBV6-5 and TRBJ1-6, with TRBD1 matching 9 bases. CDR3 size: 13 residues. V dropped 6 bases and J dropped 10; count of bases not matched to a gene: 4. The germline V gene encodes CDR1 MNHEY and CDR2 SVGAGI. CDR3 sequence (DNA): TGTGCCAGCAGCGACAGGGGGAGGTCACCCCTCCACTTT. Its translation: CASSDRGRSPLHF.

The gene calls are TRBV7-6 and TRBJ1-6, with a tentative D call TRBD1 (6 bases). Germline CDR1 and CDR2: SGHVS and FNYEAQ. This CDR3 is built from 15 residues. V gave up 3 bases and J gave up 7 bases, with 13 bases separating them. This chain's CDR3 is CASSLPTGPNSPLHF. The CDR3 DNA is TGTGCCAGCAGCTTGCCCACAGGGCCCAATTCACCCCTCCACTTT.

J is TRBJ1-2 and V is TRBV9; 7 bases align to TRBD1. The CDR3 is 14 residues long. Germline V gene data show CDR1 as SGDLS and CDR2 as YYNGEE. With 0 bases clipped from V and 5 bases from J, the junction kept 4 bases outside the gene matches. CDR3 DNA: TGTGCCAGCAGCGTAGCAGGGACAGTTTATGGCTACACCTTC. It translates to CASSVAGTVYGYTF.

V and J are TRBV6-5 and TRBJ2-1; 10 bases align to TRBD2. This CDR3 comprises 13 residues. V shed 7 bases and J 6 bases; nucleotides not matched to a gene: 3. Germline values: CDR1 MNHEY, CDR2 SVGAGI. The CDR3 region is CASNQREGNEQFF. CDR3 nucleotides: TGTGCCAGCAACCAGCGGGAGGGCAATGAGCAGTTCTTC.

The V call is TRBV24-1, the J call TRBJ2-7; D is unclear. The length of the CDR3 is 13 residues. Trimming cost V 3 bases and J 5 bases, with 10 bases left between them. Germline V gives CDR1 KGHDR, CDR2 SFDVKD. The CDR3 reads CATSDATLDEQYF. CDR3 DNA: TGTGCCACCAGTGATGCAACTCTGGACGAGCAGTACTTC.

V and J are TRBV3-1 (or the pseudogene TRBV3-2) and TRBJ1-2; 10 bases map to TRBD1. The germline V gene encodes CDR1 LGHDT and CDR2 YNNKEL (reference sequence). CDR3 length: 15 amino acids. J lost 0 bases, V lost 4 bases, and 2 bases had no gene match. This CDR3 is CASSLGTGANYGYTF. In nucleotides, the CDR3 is TGTGCCAGCAGCCTAGGGACAGGGGCTAACTATGGCTACACCTTC.

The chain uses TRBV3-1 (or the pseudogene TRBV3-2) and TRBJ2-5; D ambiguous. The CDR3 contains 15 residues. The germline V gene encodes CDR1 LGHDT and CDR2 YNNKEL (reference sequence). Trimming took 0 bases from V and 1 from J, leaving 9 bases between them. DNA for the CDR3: TGTGCCAGCAGCCAAGATTGGCGGTCCCAAGAGACCCAGTACTTC. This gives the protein CASSQDWRSQETQYF.

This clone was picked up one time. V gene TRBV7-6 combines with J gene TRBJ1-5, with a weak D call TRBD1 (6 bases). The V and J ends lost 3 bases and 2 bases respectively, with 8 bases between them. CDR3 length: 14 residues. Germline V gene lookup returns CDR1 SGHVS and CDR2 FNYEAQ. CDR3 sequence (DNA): TGTGCCAGCAGCTTGCACAGGGGCAATCAGCCCCAGCATTTT. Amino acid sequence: CASSLHRGNQPQHF. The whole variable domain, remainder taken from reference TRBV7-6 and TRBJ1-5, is GAGVSQSPRYKVTKRGQDVALRCDPISGHVSLYWYRQALGQGPEFLTYFNYEAQQDKSGLPNDRFSAERPEGSISTLTIQRTEQRDSAMYRCASSLHRGNQPQHFGDGTRLSIL.

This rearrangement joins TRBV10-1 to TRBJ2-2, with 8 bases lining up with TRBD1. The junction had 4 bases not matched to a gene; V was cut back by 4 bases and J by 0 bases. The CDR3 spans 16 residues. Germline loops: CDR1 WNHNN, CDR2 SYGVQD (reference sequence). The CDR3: CASSVQGASNTGELFF. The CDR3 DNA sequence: TGCGCCAGCAGTGTCCAGGGGGCCTCGAACACCGGGGAGCTGTTTTTT.

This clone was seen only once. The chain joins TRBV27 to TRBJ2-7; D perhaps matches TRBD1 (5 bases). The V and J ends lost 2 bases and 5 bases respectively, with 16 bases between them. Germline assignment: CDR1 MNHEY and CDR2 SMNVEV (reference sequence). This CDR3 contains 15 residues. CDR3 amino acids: CASSLRAGFPDEQYF. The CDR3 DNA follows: TGTGCCAGCAGTTTAAGGGCAGGGTTTCCGGACGAGCAGTACTTC.

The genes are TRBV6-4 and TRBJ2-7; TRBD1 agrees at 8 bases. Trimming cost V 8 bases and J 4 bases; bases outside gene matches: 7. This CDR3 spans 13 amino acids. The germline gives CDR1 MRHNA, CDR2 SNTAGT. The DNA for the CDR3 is TGTGCCAGCCGGACAGGGTCGAAATACGAGCAGTACTTC. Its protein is CASRTGSKYEQYF.

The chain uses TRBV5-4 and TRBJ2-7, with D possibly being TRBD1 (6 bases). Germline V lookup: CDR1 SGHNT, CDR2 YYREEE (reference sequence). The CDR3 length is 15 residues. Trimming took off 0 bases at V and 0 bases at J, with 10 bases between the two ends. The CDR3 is CASSLEGHSSYEQYF. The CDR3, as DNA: TGTGCCAGCAGCTTGGAGGGACACAGCTCCTACGAGCAGTACTTC.

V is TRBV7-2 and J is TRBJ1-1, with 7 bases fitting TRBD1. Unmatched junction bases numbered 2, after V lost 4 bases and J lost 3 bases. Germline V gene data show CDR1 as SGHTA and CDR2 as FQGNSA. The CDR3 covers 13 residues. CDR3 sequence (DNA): TGTGCCAGCAGCTCCGACAGGGACACTGAAGCTTTCTTT. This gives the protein CASSSDRDTEAFF.

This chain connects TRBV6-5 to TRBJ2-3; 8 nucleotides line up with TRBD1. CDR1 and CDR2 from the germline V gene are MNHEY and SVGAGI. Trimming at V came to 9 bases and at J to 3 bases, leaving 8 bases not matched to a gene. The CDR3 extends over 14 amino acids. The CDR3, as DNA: TGTGCCAGTACCGGGACAGGAGGGACAGATACGCAGTATTTT. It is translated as CASTGTGGTDTQYF.

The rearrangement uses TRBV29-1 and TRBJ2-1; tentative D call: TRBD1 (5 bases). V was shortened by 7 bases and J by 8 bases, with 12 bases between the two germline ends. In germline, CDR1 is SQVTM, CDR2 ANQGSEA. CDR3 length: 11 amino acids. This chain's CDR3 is CSAPGLHEQFF. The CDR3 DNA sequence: TGCAGCGCCCCAGGGTTGCATGAGCAGTTCTTC.

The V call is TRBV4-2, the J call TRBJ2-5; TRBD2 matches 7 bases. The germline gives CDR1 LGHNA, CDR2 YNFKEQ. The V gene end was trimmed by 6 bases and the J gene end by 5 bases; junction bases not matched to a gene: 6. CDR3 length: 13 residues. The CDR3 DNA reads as TGTGCCAGCAGTGGCGGGAGTTTGGAGACCCAGTACTTC. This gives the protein CASSGGSLETQYF.

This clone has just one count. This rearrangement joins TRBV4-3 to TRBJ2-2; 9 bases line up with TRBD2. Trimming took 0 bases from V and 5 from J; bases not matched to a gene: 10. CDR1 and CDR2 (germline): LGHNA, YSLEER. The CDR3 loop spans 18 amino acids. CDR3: CASSQDLPGSGRTGELFF. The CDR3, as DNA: TGCGCCAGCAGCCAAGATCTACCGGGTAGCGGGAGAACCGGGGAGCTGTTTTTT.